Listed below are T cell receptor beta chains from one sample, sequenced in a study of T cell responses to AZD1222 COVID-19 vaccine. The method was immunoSEQ multiplex PCR; TCRdb's version includes in-frame clones alone and lacks a portion of them. The sample holds 95,000 to 150,000 clones, 90% seen once. The sample here was peripheral blood, taken on day 0 of MenACWY control vaccination. These TCRs come from an adult in good health. CDR3s include the opening cysteine and the closing phenylalanine or tryptophan. D genes are given only for firm matches. Clone size is shown for a subset of rows, as once, few, many or a class of expanded clone.

d_gene,v_gene,j_gene,abundance,CDR3nt,CDR3aa
NA,TRBV28,TRBJ2-7,NA,TGTGCCAGCAGTTCGGACAGCTACGAGCAGTACTTC,CASSSDSYEQYF
NA,TRBV6-5,TRBJ2-6,NA,TGTGCCAGCAGTTACCGGACAACTGGGGCCAACGTCCTGACTTTC,CASSYRTTGANVLTF
TRBD2,TRBV5-4,TRBJ2-5,NA,TGTGCCAGCAGCTTCCCCGGACTAGCGGGGGGACGACAAGAGACCCAGTACTTC,CASSFPGLAGGRQETQYF
TRBD1,TRBV28,TRBJ2-5,NA,TGTGCCAGCCAGGGGGACCAAGAGACCCAGTACTTC,CASQGDQETQYF
NA,TRBV7-2,TRBJ1-2,NA,TGTGCCAGCAGCTTAGCGCTAATGTGGATTGGCGGCTACACCTTC,CASSLALMWIGGYTF
TRBD1,TRBV2,TRBJ1-5,NA,TGTGCCAGCACGGGACAGGGCCATCAGCCCCAGCATTTT,CASTGQGHQPQHF
TRBD1,TRBV5-1,TRBJ2-1,NA,TGCGCCAGCAGCTTGAGGGACAGGGGTTTGAGATCCTACAATGAGCAGTTCTTC,CASSLRDRGLRSYNEQFF
NA,TRBV29-1,TRBJ2-7,NA,TGCAGCGTTGAAGATCGTGGATACGAGCAGTACTTC,CSVEDRGYEQYF
NA,TRBV20-1,TRBJ2-5,NA,TGCAGTGCTAGTGGGGGCCAGGAGACCCAGTACTTC,CSASGGQETQYF
TRBD1,TRBV11-2,TRBJ1-1,NA,TGTGCCAGCAGCTGGTCCGGACAGGGGCACACTGAAGCTTTCTTT,CASSWSGQGHTEAFF
NA,TRBV5-1,TRBJ2-7,NA,TGCGCCAGCTGGGCGGAGAGTGGGGGCTCCGAGCAGTACTTC,CASWAESGGSEQYF
TRBD1,TRBV4-1,TRBJ2-7,NA,TGCGCCAGCAGTCGCCCAGGACAGGGGAACGAGCAGTACTTC,CASSRPGQGNEQYF
NA,TRBV7-3,TRBJ2-1,NA,TGTGCCAGCAGCTTAACCTTTAGCCGGTACGGGGATGAGCAGTTCTTC,CASSLTFSRYGDEQFF
TRBD1,TRBV28,TRBJ1-5,NA,TGTGCCAGCAGTTTATCCGGGACAGCCATTAGCAATCAGCCCCAGCATTTT,CASSLSGTAISNQPQHF
TRBD1,TRBV18,TRBJ1-2,NA,TGTGCCAGCTCACCATTAGGACAGGGGACAGAGGCTAACTATGGCTACACCTTC,CASSPLGQGTEANYGYTF
NA,TRBV2,TRBJ1-5,NA,TGTGCCAGCAGTGAAAGGGGGGCTAATCAGCCCCAGCATTTT,CASSERGANQPQHF
TRBD2,TRBV5-1,TRBJ2-7,NA,TGCGCCAGCAGCACTGGAAGCGGGGCCTACGAGCAGTACTTC,CASSTGSGAYEQYF
TRBD2,TRBV12-5,TRBJ2-3,NA,TGTGCTAGTGGTTTGGGACTAGCGGGAGAAACAGATACGCAGTATTTT,CASGLGLAGETDTQYF
NA,TRBV2,TRBJ1-1,NA,TGTGCCAGCAGCAGGGAGGGGAACACTGAAGCTTTCTTT,CASSREGNTEAFF
NA,TRBV7-3,TRBJ2-1,once,TGTGCCAGCAGCCCGGGGGAGGTCAACAATGAGCAGTTCTTC,CASSPGEVNNEQFF
TRBD1,TRBV27,TRBJ2-2,NA,TGTGCCAGCAGTTTATCCACCTGGACAGGGGGCACCGGGGAGCTGTTTTTT,CASSLSTWTGGTGELFF
NA,TRBV12-3/TRBV12-4,TRBJ2-1,NA,TGTGCCAGCAGTTTAGCTTTGGGTTGGTGGCAGTTCTTC,CASSLALGWWQFF
NA,TRBV13,TRBJ2-3,NA,TGTGCCAGCAGCAACGGGACTCTCACAGATACGCAGTATTTT,CASSNGTLTDTQYF
NA,TRBV7-6,TRBJ2-1,NA,TGTGCCAGCAGCTTAGCGAGGACGGGAGAGCAGTTCTTC,CASSLARTGEQFF
NA,TRBV28,TRBJ1-4,NA,TGTGCCAGCAGTCTTCAGGGTCGGGGAACTAATGAAAAACTGTTTTTT,CASSLQGRGTNEKLFF
NA,TRBV27,TRBJ1-6,NA,TGTGCCAGCAGCCCTAGTTTTCGCGGGGGCGCTTATTCACCCCTCCACTTT,CASSPSFRGGAYSPLHF
TRBD1,TRBV29-1,TRBJ2-2,NA,TGCAGCGTGGGACAGGGGAACACCGGGGAGCTGTTTTTT,CSVGQGNTGELFF
TRBD1,TRBV5-1,TRBJ2-1,NA,TGCGCCAGCAGCCAGGAGGGACAGGGGATCAATGAGCAGTTCTTC,CASSQEGQGINEQFF